This T cell receptor (beta chain) originates from a study of blood T cell repertoires in COVID-19. Study background: Samples came from the United States, Italy and Spain, spanning acute and convalescent COVID-19.

Methods used by the authors: By means of reference gene primer amplification, nucleated cell counts were estimated. Assay: immunoSEQ multiplex PCR; the TCRdb copy retains only in-frame clones and omits some. The D gene and trimming were derived from the DNA, and the V and J assignments and clone size from that table. The sample consists of 200,000 to 250,000 clones, 86% of them appearing once. The CDR3 is 14 residues long. Germline assignment: CDR1 MDHEN and CDR2 SYDVKM. The V gene lost 6 bases and the J gene lost 3 bases, with 14 bases spanning the gap. The TCR sequence derives from a man between 25 and 39 years old who had recovered from COVID-19. Sequencing was done on a sample of peripheral blood. The chain combines TRBV28 with TRBJ1-1, with D uncertain. For the CDR3, the DNA is TGTGCCAGCAGAATGCCAACATGGTACACTGAAGCTTTCTTT. It encodes CASRMPTWYTEAFF.